The entry below describes one T cell receptor (beta chain). The V gene's germline CDR1 is SGHRS and CDR2 YFSETQ. V lost 1 base, J lost 2 bases, and 6 bases stayed unmatched. This CDR3 region has 17 residues. The data were obtained in a study of blood T cell repertoires in COVID-19. Whole-study context: Samples representing acute and convalescent COVID-19 were sourced from the United States, Italy and Spain.

How the authors handled the data: Reference gene primer amplification yielded estimated nucleated cell counts. Measured with immunoSEQ multiplex PCR; TCRdb has only the in-frame clones, and not every one. The V and J calls and clone size come from that table; D and trimming were worked out from the DNA. The data hold roughly 350,000 clones, with roughly 90% observed a single time. The sequence came from a woman aged 50 to 60 with active or convalescent COVID-19. The chain links TRBV5-1 to TRBJ1-6; 7 nucleotides agree with TRBD1. Sequenced material: peripheral blood. CDR3 loop: CASSLRNRGTYNSPLHF. CDR3 DNA sequence: TGCGCCAGCAGCTTGCGGAACAGGGGCACCTATAATTCACCCCTCCACTTT.